A single sample gave rise to the 28 T cell receptor beta chains below, sequenced in a study of blood T cell repertoires in COVID-19. Generated by immunoSEQ multiplex PCR, the TCRdb table keeps only in-frame clones and is missing some. The data hold about 310,000 clones, with around nine tenths observed a single time. The sequenced sample consisted of PBMCs or T cells enriched from blood (not recorded which). The receptors shown here come from a woman between 25 and 40 years old who had recovered from COVID-19.

The gene calls are TRBV30 and TRBJ2-7, with unresolved D. V gave up 2 bases and J gave up 7 bases, with 18 bases separating them. Germline CDR1 GTSNPN, CDR2 SVGIG (reference sequence). This CDR3 region has 14 residues. CDR3 in amino acids: CAWSLRPLVGEQYF. In DNA form, the CDR3 reads TGTGCCTGGAGTTTGAGGCCTCTAGTTGGGGAGCAGTACTTC.

The genes are TRBV15 and TRBJ1-4, with TRBD1 as a possible D gene (6 bases). Germline CDR1 and CDR2: LNHNV and YYDKDF (reference sequence). V shed 3 bases and J shed 8 bases, with 16 bases lying between them. The CDR3 contains 15 residues. The CDR3 region has the DNA TGTGCCACCAGCAGGGACAGTGGACTAGGGGAAAAACTGTTTTTT. Translating gives CATSRDSGLGEKLFF.

The CDR3 nucleotides read TGTGCCAGCACCTATAACAGGAACACTGAAGCTTTCTTT. It yields the protein CASTYNRNTEAFF. The gene calls are TRBV5-4 and TRBJ1-1; D gene unclear. V shed 6 bases and J shed 1 base, with 10 bases lying between them. This CDR3 has 13 residues. The germline gives CDR1 SGHNT, CDR2 YYREEE (reference sequence).

The count of this clone is one. The chain uses TRBV6-6 and TRBJ1-3, with 9 bases lining up with TRBD1. The CDR3 sequence is 16 residues long. Germline assignment: CDR1 MNHNY and CDR2 SVGAGI (reference sequence). After removal of 3 bases from V and 4 bases from J, the junction contained 7 bases not matched to a gene. CDR3 bases: TGTGCCAGCAGTTATCCACAGGGGGCTGTGGGAAACACCATATATTTT. It yields the protein CASSYPQGAVGNTIYF.

This rearrangement joins TRBV27 to TRBJ2-1; 7 bases are shared with TRBD2. Germline V gene data show CDR1 as MNHEY and CDR2 as SMNVEV (reference sequence). The CDR3 length is 16 residues. The V segment lost 6 bases and the J segment 3 bases; nucleotides outside the gene matches: 11. CDR3 region: CASRPTGLRLYNEQFF. The CDR3 coding sequence is TGTGCCAGCAGACCAACGGGACTACGCCTCTACAATGAGCAGTTCTTC.

This chain links TRBV13 with TRBJ2-2, with TRBD1 as a possible D gene (6 bases). The V end was cut by 1 base, the J end by 6 bases, with 9 bases between. The CDR3 is 14 residues long. Germline V gene lookup returns CDR1 PRHDT and CDR2 FYEKMQ (reference sequence). CDR3 protein: CASSLDRAPGELFF. The CDR3 bases are TGTGCCAGCAGCTTAGACAGGGCCCCCGGGGAGCTGTTTTTT.

The chain carries TRBV7-3 and TRBJ2-7; 14 bases are shared with TRBD2. Trimming at V came to 5 bases and at J to 3 bases, leaving 3 bases not matched to a gene. This CDR3 spans 15 amino acids. Germline loops: CDR1 SGHTA, CDR2 FQGTGA. The CDR3 protein is CASSEGLAGVYEQYF. For the CDR3, the DNA is TGTGCCAGCAGCGAGGGACTAGCGGGAGTCTACGAGCAGTACTTC.

The V call is TRBV18, the J call TRBJ1-2; D gene uncertain. V was cut by 3 bases and J by 3 bases, with 11 bases left in between. This CDR3 contains 14 residues. The germline gives CDR1 KGHSH, CDR2 LQKENI. CDR3 coding DNA: TGTGCCAGCTCACCTGGGCCCCAAGACTATGGCTACACCTTC. Protein: CASSPGPQDYGYTF.

V is TRBV29-1 and J is TRBJ2-1, with TRBD1 identical over 10 bases. Germline V gene lookup returns CDR1 SQVTM and CDR2 ANQGSEA. J lost 8 bases, V lost 4 bases, and 11 bases had no gene match. CDR3 size: 15 residues. CDR3 amino acids: CSVGSRDRGWDEQFF. The CDR3 DNA reads TGCAGCGTTGGGTCCCGGGACAGGGGATGGGATGAGCAGTTCTTC.

The count of this clone is one. J is TRBJ2-3 and V is TRBV7-9; 13 positions match TRBD2. Per germline, CDR1 SEHNR and CDR2 FQNEAQ (reference sequence). The CDR3 totals 15 residues. Unmatched junction bases numbered 6, after V lost 5 bases and J lost 7 bases. The CDR3 DNA reads as TGTGCCAGCAGCCCCTCCGGGACTAGCGGGAATACGCAGTATTTT. The encoded protein is CASSPSGTSGNTQYF.

This sequence joins TRBV2 and TRBJ1-2, with 8 positions matching TRBD1. Germline V gives CDR1 SNHLY, CDR2 FYNNEI. The CDR3 totals 14 residues. V trimming: 6 bases; J trimming: 4 bases; junction bases outside the gene matches: 7. The CDR3 loop reads CASSRQGSGYGYTF. The CDR3 DNA is TGTGCCAGCAGCAGACAGGGGTCGGGCTATGGCTACACCTTC.

This rearrangement joins TRBV5-5 to TRBJ2-4; 7 nucleotides align to TRBD1. The CDR3 loop spans 14 amino acids. Trimming removed 6 bases from V and 8 bases from J; junction bases left unmatched: 11. Germline-derived CDR1 and CDR2 are SGHKS and YYEKEE (reference sequence). CDR3 sequence reads: CASTPTGIRDIQYF. The CDR3 DNA is TGTGCCAGCACCCCGACAGGGATTAGGGACATTCAGTACTTC. Complete variable domain (other parts from reference TRBV5-5 and TRBJ2-4): DAGVTQSPTHLIKTRGQQVTLRCSPISGHKSVSWYQQVLGQGPQFIFQYYEKEERGRGNFPDRFSARQFPNYSSELNVNALLLGDSALYLCASTPTGIRDIQYFGAGTRLSVL.

This chain links TRBV5-4 with TRBJ2-7, with 10 bases identical to TRBD2. Germline-derived CDR1 and CDR2 are SGHNT and YYREEE (reference sequence). The CDR3 spans 15 residues. The V and J ends lost 5 bases and 7 bases, in that order; junction bases with no gene match: 12. The DNA for the CDR3 is TGTGCCAGCAGAGAGTGGGGTCTAGCGGGAGATGAGCAGTACTTC. It translates to CASREWGLAGDEQYF.

V is TRBV20-1 and J is TRBJ1-1; D is ambiguous. Germline-derived CDR1 and CDR2 are DFQATT and SNEGSKA (reference sequence). The CDR3 is 11 residues long. Trimming cost V 8 bases and J 0 bases, with 7 bases left between them. In nucleotides, the CDR3 is TGCAGTTCCAGATTGAACACTGAAGCTTTCTTT. Encoded protein: CSSRLNTEAFF.

This clone has only one observation. The chain has TRBV10-3 and TRBJ2-1, with 8 bases identical to TRBD2. The CDR3 loop spans 17 amino acids. Losses at the gene ends were 0 bases for V and 3 bases for J; bases not matched to a gene: 7. Germline values: CDR1 ENHRY, CDR2 SYGVKD. DNA of the CDR3: TGTGCCATCAGTGAGTCGACCCAGAGCGGGAGCTACAATGAGCAGTTCTTC. This gives the protein CAISESTQSGSYNEQFF.

The chain recombines TRBV28 with TRBJ1-4; D is ambiguous. Germline CDR1 reads MDHEN; CDR2 reads SYDVKM. Trimming stripped 3 bases from V and 0 bases from J, with 11 bases between. The CDR3 length is 16 residues. In DNA form, the CDR3 reads TGTGCCAGCAGTTTTGAAGGAGTGCCAACTAATGAAAAACTGTTTTTT. Translating it yields CASSFEGVPTNEKLFF.

The chain employs TRBV10-1 and TRBJ1-2; TRBD1 agrees at 9 bases. CDR3 length: 14 amino acids. The ends lost 6 bases at V and 5 bases at J; junction bases unmatched: 7. Per the germline V gene, CDR1 is WNHNN and CDR2 is SYGVQD (reference sequence). The CDR3 here is CASSPGTGKYGYTF. CDR3 sequence (DNA): TGCGCCAGCAGCCCCGGGACAGGGAAGTATGGCTACACCTTC.

This clone occurred once. This sequence joins TRBV6-5 and TRBJ1-3, with 7 bases aligning to TRBD1. J lost 4 bases, V lost 0 bases, and 6 bases had no gene match. The germline V gene has CDR1 MNHEY and CDR2 SVGAGI. The CDR3 sequence is 16 residues long. In DNA, the CDR3 is TGTGCCAGCAGTTACTCGATCCCCAGGGGGGGAAACACCATATATTTT. The encoded protein is CASSYSIPRGGNTIYF.

The chain combines TRBV24-1 with TRBJ2-7, with 10 bases matching TRBD2. Per the germline V gene, CDR1 is KGHDR and CDR2 is SFDVKD. V dropped 9 bases and J dropped 2; count of bases not matched to a gene: 6. The length of the CDR3 is 14 residues. The CDR3, as DNA: TGTGCCACCGCTGAAGCGGGAGGGACCTACGAGCAGTACTTC. Translation: CATAEAGGTYEQYF.

This clone has only one observation. CDR3 amino acids: CASSLLAGVGNEQFF. The DNA of the CDR3 is TGCGCCAGCAGCTTACTAGCGGGAGTCGGGAATGAGCAGTTCTTC. V and J are TRBV5-1 and TRBJ2-1, with TRBD2 matching 11 bases. The V gene's germline CDR1 is SGHRS and CDR2 YFSETQ. V lost 2 bases to trimming and J lost 7 bases; unmatched junction nucleotides: 5. This CDR3 region has 15 residues.

The chain carries TRBV19 and TRBJ1-4, with D unresolved. The CDR3 is 15 residues long. V was trimmed by 2 bases and J by 8 bases, leaving 15 bases between them. CDR1 LNHDA and CDR2 SQIVND come from the germline V gene (reference sequence). This CDR3 is CASSISSGGGEKLFF. Here the CDR3 DNA reads TGTGCCAGTAGTATATCTTCGGGTGGAGGGGAAAAACTGTTTTTT.

This clone was observed a handful of times. The chain combines TRBV5-1 with TRBJ1-2; no firm D call. V lost 0 bases, J lost 1 base, and 4 bases lay in between. Germline CDR1 is SGHRS and CDR2 is YFSETQ. The CDR3 spans 13 residues. The CDR3 coding sequence is TGCGCCAGCAGCTTGGACTTTAACTATGGCTACACCTTC. It codes for CASSLDFNYGYTF.

The V gene is TRBV11-2, the J gene TRBJ1-1; D gene unclear. V shed 7 bases and J shed 2 bases, with 5 bases lying between them. CDR3 size: 11 residues. Per germline, CDR1 SGHAT and CDR2 FQNNGV. The CDR3 nucleotides are TGTGCCAGCAACATCAACACTGAAGCTTTCTTT. This codes for CASNINTEAFF. Together with reference TRBV11-2 and TRBJ1-1, the CDR3 gives the full variable domain: EAGVAQSPRYKIIEKRQSVAFWCNPISGHATLYWYQQILGQGPKLLIQFQNNGVVDDSQLPKDRFSAERLKGVDSTLKIQPAKLEDSAVYLCASNINTEAFFGQGTRLTVV.

The CDR3 protein is CASSQGLAGGINTGELFF. CDR3 in DNA: TGCGCCAGCAGCCAGGGACTAGCGGGAGGGATTAACACCGGGGAGCTGTTTTTT. The chain employs TRBV4-3 and TRBJ2-2; TRBD2 agrees at 16 bases. J gave up 2 bases and V 3 bases, and 3 bases lay outside the gene matches. CDR1 and CDR2 (germline): LGHNA, YSLEER. CDR3 length: 18 amino acids.

The chain is built from TRBV10-2 and TRBJ2-7; tentatively, D is TRBD1 (5 bases). The CDR3 runs 15 residues. CDR1 and CDR2 from the germline V gene are WSHSY and SAAADI. The V and J ends lost 2 bases and 5 bases respectively, with 16 bases between them. The CDR3 is CASSELIGARDEQYF. In nucleotides, the CDR3 is TGCGCCAGCAGTGAGCTGATAGGGGCAAGGGACGAGCAGTACTTC.

This clone appeared a single time. The chain carries TRBV27 and TRBJ1-4; D is undetermined. Trimming pared 6 bases from V and 3 bases from J, leaving 14 bases between. CDR3 length: 15 residues. The germline V gene has CDR1 MNHEY and CDR2 SMNVEV (reference sequence). The CDR3 DNA reads as TGTGCCAGCAGCTCCTTGGCTCCTTCTAATGAAAAACTGTTTTTT. Translating gives CASSSLAPSNEKLFF.

This chain links TRBV3-1 (or the pseudogene TRBV3-2) with TRBJ2-1, with TRBD1 identical over 7 bases. V lost 0 bases and J lost 8; bases outside the gene matches: 4. The CDR3 length is 14 residues. Germline CDR1 reads LGHDT; CDR2 reads YNNKEL (reference sequence). For the CDR3, the DNA is TGTGCCAGCAGCCAAGACACGACAGGGCATGAGCAGTTCTTC. The encoded protein is CASSQDTTGHEQFF.

The chain has TRBV25-1 and TRBJ1-2, with no clear D. Germline V lookup: CDR1 MGHDK, CDR2 SYGVNS. The CDR3 has 16 amino acids. V was trimmed by 2 bases and J by 0 bases, leaving 13 bases between them. The CDR3 protein is CASSEAPGRANYGYTF. DNA for the CDR3: TGTGCCAGCAGTGAAGCCCCCGGGAGAGCTAACTATGGCTACACCTTC.